Given below is one TCR beta chain in context. Other nucleotide sequences from this sample produce the same CDR3. This CDR3 region has 16 residues. CDR1 is SGHRS and CDR2 is YFSETQ in the germline V gene. V lost 2 bases and J lost 0; bases outside the gene matches: 3. The sort gate was single viable CD3+CD4+CD8-CD45RO+ cells for memory CD4+ T cells. The data originate from a study of memory CD4+ T cells and cytomegalovirus serostatus. Repertoires were generated with immunoSEQ multiplex PCR, while TCRdb's copy carries only in-frame clones and drops some. This table holds about 59,000 clones, around three quarters found once.

The sample comprised memory CD4+ T cells from blood. This TCR was sampled from an adult in good health and CMV-seronegative. Some clones in this sample may be carry-over from other donors' samples. The chain couples TRBV5-1 to TRBJ2-7; TRBD2 matches at 12 bases. The CDR3 coding sequence is TGCGCCAGCAGCTTAACTAGCGGGAGGACCTCCTACGAGCAGTACTTC. Translated, it gives CASSLTSGRTSYEQYF.